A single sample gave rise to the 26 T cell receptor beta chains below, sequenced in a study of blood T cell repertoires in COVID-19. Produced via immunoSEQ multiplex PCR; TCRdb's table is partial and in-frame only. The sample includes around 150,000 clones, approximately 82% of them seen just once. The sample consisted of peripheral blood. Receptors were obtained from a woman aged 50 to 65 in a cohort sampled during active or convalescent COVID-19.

CDR3 region: CASRRPGGTNQPQHF. For the CDR3, the DNA is TGTGCCAGTAGACGACCAGGGGGGACGAATCAGCCCCAGCATTTT. This chain uses TRBV19 with TRBJ1-5; 7 bases align to TRBD1. CDR1 and CDR2 from the germline V gene are LNHDA and SQIVND (reference sequence). The CDR3 is made up of 15 amino acids. With 6 bases clipped from V and 4 bases from J, the junction kept 9 bases outside the gene matches.

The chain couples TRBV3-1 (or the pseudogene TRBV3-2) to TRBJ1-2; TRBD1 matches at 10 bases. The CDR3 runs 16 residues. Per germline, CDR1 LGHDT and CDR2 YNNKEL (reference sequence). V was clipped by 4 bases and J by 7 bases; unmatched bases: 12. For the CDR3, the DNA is TGTGCCAGCAGCCCAAGGGCGGGACAGGGGATCGCTGGCTACACCTTC. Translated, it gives CASSPRAGQGIAGYTF.

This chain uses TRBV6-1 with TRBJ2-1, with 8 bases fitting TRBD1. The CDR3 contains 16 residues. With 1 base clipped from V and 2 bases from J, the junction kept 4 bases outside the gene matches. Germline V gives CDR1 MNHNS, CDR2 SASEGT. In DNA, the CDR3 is TGTGCCAGCAGTGAAGGCGACAGGGGCCCCTACAATGAGCAGTTCTTC. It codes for CASSEGDRGPYNEQFF.

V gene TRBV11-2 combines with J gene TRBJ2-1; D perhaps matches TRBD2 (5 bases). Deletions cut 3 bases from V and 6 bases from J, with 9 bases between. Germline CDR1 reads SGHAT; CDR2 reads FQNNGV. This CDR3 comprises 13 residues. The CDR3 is CASSLSGPNEQFF. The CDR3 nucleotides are TGTGCCAGCAGCTTGAGCGGCCCCAATGAGCAGTTCTTC.

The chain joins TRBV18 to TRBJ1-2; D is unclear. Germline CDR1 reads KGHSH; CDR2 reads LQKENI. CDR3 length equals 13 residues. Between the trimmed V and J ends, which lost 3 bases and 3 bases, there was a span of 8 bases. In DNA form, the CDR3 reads TGTGCCAGCTCACCTGGGGAGTACTATGGCTACACCTTC. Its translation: CASSPGEYYGYTF.

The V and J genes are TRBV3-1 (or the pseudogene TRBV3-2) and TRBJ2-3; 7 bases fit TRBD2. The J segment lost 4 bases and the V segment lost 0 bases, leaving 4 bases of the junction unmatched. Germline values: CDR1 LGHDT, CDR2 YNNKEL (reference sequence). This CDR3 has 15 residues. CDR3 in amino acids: CASSQDGGVSDTQYF. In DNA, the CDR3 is TGTGCCAGCAGCCAAGATGGGGGGGTTTCAGATACGCAGTATTTT.

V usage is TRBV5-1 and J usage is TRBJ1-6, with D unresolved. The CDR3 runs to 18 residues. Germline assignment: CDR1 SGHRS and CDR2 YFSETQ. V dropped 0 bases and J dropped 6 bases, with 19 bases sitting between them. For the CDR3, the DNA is TGCGCCAGCAGCTTGGGAATCGCCTCTGCCGCGGGTAATTCACCCCTCCACTTT. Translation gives CASSLGIASAAGNSPLHF.

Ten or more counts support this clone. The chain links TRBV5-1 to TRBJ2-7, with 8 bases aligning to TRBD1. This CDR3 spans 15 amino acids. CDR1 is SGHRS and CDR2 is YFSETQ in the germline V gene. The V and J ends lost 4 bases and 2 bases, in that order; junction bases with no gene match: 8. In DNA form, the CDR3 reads TGCGCCAGCAGCCCGGGACAGGAAGGCACCTACGAGCAGTACTTC. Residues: CASSPGQEGTYEQYF.

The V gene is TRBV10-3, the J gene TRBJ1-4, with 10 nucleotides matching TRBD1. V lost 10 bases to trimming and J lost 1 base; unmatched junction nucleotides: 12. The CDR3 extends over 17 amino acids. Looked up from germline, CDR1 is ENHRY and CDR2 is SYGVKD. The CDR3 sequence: CATTDRGTGETNEKLFF. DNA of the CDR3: TGTGCCACCACCGATCGGGGGACAGGGGAAACTAATGAAAAACTGTTTTTT.

CDR3 amino acids: CASSLGTGNTGELFF. CDR3 DNA: TGCGCCAGCAGCTTGGGGACAGGGAACACCGGGGAGCTGTTTTTT. This chain connects TRBV5-1 to TRBJ2-2, with 7 nucleotides matching TRBD1. Germline loops: CDR1 SGHRS, CDR2 YFSETQ. This CDR3 has 15 amino acids. J was trimmed by 1 base and V by 0 bases; bases with no gene match: 0.

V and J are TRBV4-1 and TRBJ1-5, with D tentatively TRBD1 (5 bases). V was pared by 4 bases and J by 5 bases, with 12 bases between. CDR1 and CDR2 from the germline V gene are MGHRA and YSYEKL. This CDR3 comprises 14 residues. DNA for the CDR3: TGCGCCAGCAGCCCTACGACAGTACATCAGCCCCAGCATTTT. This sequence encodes CASSPTTVHQPQHF.

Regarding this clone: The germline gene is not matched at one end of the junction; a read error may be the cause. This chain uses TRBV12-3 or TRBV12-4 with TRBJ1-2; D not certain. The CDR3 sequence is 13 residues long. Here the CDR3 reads CASSFAAVIPKDF. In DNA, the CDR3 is TGTGCCAGCAGTTTCGCGGCTGTGATTCCGAAGGACTTC.

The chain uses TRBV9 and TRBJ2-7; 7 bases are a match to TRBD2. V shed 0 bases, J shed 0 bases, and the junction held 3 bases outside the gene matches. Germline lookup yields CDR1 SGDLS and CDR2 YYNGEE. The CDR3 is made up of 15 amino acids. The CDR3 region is CASSVGSGASYEQYF. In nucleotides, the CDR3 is TGTGCCAGCAGCGTAGGAAGCGGGGCCTCCTACGAGCAGTACTTC.

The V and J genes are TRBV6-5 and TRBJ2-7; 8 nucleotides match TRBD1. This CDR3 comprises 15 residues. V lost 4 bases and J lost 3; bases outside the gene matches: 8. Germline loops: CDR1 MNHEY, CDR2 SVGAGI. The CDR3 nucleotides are TGTGCCAGCAGTTCCCCCGGACAGGGAGGCTACGAGCAGTACTTC. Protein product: CASSSPGQGGYEQYF.

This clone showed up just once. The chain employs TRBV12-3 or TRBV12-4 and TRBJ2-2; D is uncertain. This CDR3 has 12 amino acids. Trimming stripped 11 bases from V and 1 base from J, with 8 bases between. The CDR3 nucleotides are TGTGCCGGAAGAGGGAACACCGGGGAGCTGTTTTTT. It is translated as CAGRGNTGELFF.

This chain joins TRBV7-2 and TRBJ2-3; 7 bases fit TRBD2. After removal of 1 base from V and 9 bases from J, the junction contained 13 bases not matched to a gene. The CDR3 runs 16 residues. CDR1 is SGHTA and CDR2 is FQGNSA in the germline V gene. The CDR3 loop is CASSLVWGGGLDTQYF. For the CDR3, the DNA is TGTGCCAGCAGCTTAGTGTGGGGCGGGGGTCTCGACACGCAGTATTTT.

The CDR3 sequence is CSVDRAAEAFF. In DNA form, the CDR3 reads TGCAGCGTGGACAGGGCCGCTGAAGCTTTCTTT. The chain has TRBV29-1 and TRBJ1-1; 8 bases line up with TRBD1. J lost 6 bases, V lost 6 bases, and 3 bases had no gene match. In germline, CDR1 is SQVTM, CDR2 ANQGSEA. This CDR3 is 11 amino acids long.

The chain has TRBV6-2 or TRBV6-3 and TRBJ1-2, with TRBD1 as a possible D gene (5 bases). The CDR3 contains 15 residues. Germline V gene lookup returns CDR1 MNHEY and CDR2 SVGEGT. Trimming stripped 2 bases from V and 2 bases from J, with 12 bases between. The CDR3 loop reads CASSYGRTSNYGYTF. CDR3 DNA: TGTGCCAGCAGTTACGGTCGGACAAGCAACTATGGCTACACCTTC.

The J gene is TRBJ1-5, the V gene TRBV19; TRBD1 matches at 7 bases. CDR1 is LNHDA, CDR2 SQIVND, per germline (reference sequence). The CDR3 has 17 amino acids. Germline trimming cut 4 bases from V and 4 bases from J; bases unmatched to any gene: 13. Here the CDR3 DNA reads TGTGCCAGTAGTAGAACAGGGGAACTTACCCGTAATCAGCCCCAGCATTTT. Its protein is CASSRTGELTRNQPQHF.

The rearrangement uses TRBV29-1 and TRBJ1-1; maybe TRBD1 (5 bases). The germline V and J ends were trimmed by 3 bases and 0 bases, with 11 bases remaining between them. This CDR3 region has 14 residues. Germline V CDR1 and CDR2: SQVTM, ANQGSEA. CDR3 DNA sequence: TGCAGCGTTGACCAGGGTAAAATGAACACTGAAGCTTTCTTT. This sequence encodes CSVDQGKMNTEAFF.

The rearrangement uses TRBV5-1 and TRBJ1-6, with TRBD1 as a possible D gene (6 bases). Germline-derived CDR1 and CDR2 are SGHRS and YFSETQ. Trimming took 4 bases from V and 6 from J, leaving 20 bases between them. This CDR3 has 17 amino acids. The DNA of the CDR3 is TGCGCCAGCAGCCAAGACGCCTTACGGACAGTTAATTCACCCCTCCACTTT. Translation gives CASSQDALRTVNSPLHF.

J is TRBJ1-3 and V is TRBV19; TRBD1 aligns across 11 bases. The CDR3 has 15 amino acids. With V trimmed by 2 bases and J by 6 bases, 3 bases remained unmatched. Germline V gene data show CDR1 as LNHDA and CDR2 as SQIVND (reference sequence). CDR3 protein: CASSIRGQGENTIYF. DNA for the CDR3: TGTGCCAGTAGTATACGGGGACAGGGGGAAAACACCATATATTTT.

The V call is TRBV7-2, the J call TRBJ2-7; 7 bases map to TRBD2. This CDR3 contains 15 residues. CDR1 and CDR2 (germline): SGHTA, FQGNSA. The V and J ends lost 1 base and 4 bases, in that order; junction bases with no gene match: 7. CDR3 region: CASSLVEAGDYEQYF. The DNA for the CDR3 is TGTGCCAGCAGCTTAGTGGAGGCGGGGGATTACGAGCAGTACTTC.

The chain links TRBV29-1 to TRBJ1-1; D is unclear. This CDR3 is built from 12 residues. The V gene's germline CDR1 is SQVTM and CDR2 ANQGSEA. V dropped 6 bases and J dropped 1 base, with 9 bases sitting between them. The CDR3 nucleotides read TGCAGCGTCCTCGCGAGGAACACTGAAGCTTTCTTT. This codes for CSVLARNTEAFF.

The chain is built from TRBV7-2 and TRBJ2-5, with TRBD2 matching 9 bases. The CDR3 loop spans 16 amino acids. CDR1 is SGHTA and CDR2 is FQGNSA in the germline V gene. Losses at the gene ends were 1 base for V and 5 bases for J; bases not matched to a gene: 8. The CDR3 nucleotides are TGTGCCAGCAGCTTAGGCGGCGGGGGGGCCGGGGAGACCCAGTACTTC. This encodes CASSLGGGGAGETQYF.

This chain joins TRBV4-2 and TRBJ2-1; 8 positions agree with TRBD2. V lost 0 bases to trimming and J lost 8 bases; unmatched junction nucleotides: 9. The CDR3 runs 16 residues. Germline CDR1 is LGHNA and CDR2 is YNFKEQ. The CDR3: CASSQDLDGGAYEQFF. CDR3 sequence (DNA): TGTGCCAGCAGCCAAGATCTTGACGGGGGGGCGTATGAGCAGTTCTTC.